This T cell receptor beta chain was observed in a study of cytomegalovirus exposure and HLA in healthy donors (dated by TCRdb to about 2017). About the study as a whole: In an earlier analysis of 587 of the donors, 276 Gb of sequence data and 117 million unique TCR beta sequences from 150 million to 200 million T cells were reported. A separate validation cohort of more than 100 different subjects was used in addition to the roughly 670-subject first cohort. To study patterns of TCR occurrence, a later analysis re-analyzed previously published TCR beta repertoires from 650 to 750 donors and added high-resolution HLA genotyping. Class I and class II HLA loci were covered by the typing at four-digit resolution. The number of donors typed differed by locus, with about 629-640 for A, B, C, DRB1 and DQB1, over 500 for DQA1, over 600 for DPA1, and some 450 for DPB1. Rather than using new phenotypic data, the later analysis identified candidate immune exposures from TCR beta sequences and from how often those sequences occurred across donors. The study aimed to test whether signatures of past pathogen exposure could be identified by cataloging public T cell receptors. Among about 400 genotyped donors of the cohort, an average of roughly 230,000 unique TCR beta nucleotide sequences was sequenced per donor, of which about 18% were non-productive. All discovery cohort repertoires had been generated using a single sequencing platform. The study profiled the T cell repertoires of 500 to 800 subjects by immunosequencing and related them to cytomegalovirus serostatus. In a later genetic analysis, genome-wide SNP genotypes for 398 of the 666 donors were used, and that subset was treated as a discovery cohort. An early release that covered some 640 HLA-typed donors contained approximately 300 gigabases of sequencing data and about 93 million unique TCR sequences. Donor age, sex, ethnicity and CMV serostatus were compiled together with the repertoire data. High-throughput TCR immunosequencing, statistical association of individual TCRs with disease status, and machine learning were combined to predict cytomegalovirus infection status. Of the approximately 370 genotyped donors, approximately 80% were placed in the genetic ancestry cluster associated with self-reported Caucasian donors. Several DR-DQ haplotypes were handled as single units for association and clustering, since linkage in the cohort was strong. An earlier analysis of around 580 of the donors used high-throughput TCR beta sequencing to judge whether each TCR beta V gene segment behaved as functional or pseudogenic.

The cohort consisted of 666 healthy bone marrow donors. At the time of sampling, all cohort members were nominally healthy, though unrecorded immune exposures were likely present. The donor tested CMV seropositive, placing the donor among the 289 seropositive members of the cohort. A peripheral blood sample was provided by each donor, and peripheral blood mononuclear cells were used for TCR beta sequencing. The Qiagen DNeasy Blood Extraction Kit was used to extract genomic DNA from the blood cell samples. The germline V gene (reference sequence) yields SGHNT for CDR1 and YYREEE for CDR2. The germline V and J ends show losses of 4 bases and 5 bases respectively, and no gene match explains 5 bases of the junction. From the cysteine up to the phenylalanine, the CDR3 has a length of 16 residues. The CDR3 DNA has 48 bases and is translated from base 1. The full study reports these points: Because HLA typing was unavailable for some donors at each locus, only the typed subset was used in association tests. A further reported finding was that TCR beta sequences accurately predicted the HLA-A and HLA-B alleles for most subjects in the first cohort. In vitro tests confirmed that a few of the cytomegalovirus-associated TCR beta chains recognize cytomegalovirus antigens. It was suggested by the authors that the approach could potentially be generalized to other disease states and immunological phenotypes. In an earlier analysis of more than 500 of the donors, most TCR beta V segments appeared in productive rearrangements about 87% or about 30% of the time, broadly matching IMGT annotations. The study gave a list of 150 to 200 TCR beta chains associated with cytomegalovirus. Across donors, most TCR sequences were observed very rarely, whereas some public TCRs were present in many individuals. Some IMGT-functional V segments, including TRBV6-2 and TRBV6-3, could not be distinguished by the 87-base-pair reads and were therefore excluded. According to a later analysis, parvovirus B19, influenza, CMV and Epstein-Barr virus appeared linked to several top co-occurrence clusters. Compared with equally common non-associated chains, HLA-associated TCR beta chains in a later analysis were more clonally expanded and had lower generation probabilities. Strong co-occurrence of HLA alleles, especially DR and DQ, made assigning TCR associations to individual alleles difficult. A cluster of highly shared sequence variants was judged likely to represent a technical artifact of the sequencing pipeline. The only immune exposure information available for the cohort was CMV serostatus. A later analysis found that most CMV-associated TCR beta chains appeared HLA-restricted, with HLA associations seemingly driven largely by CMV exposure. V-gene and J-gene trimming of TCR beta chains was associated with a missense DCLRE1C variant in a later genetic analysis, and the association was replicated in an independent cohort. Linkage disequilibrium might explain the correlated functional status among segregating V segments, but an unknown experimental factor could not be ruled out. According to a later genetic analysis, donors in an Asian-associated ancestry cluster had fewer N-insertions in productive TCRs than the roughly 670-donor mean. The cohort was sequenced for TCR beta chains only, and without alpha or paired-chain data the features that could be detected were limited. The earlier analysis of 587 of the donors excluded some 15 rarely observed V segments, including chromosome 9 orphons, because counts were too low. Roughly uniform sequencing depth across donors was assumed in presence/absence analyses, although this assumption may not hold. In a later analysis, 16,951 TCR beta sequences were associated with specific HLA alleles at a false discovery rate of 0.05. The classifier was reported to diagnose cytomegalovirus status with high specificity and sensitivity in both the original and validation cohorts. In a later analysis, the rate of TCR association differed among HLA loci, with DRB1 alleles having the most associated TCRs and HLA-C alleles having the fewest.

Remarks on this clone: Its antigen is still unknown. Base qualities are not at hand, and no much larger clone is one base apart.

Library prep was done by the immunoSEQ multiplex PCR assay. A mixture of 60 forward primers for TCR Vbeta segments and 13 reverse primers for TCR Jbeta segments was used in the multiplex PCR. The CDR3 region of rearranged TCR beta genes was amplified from genomic DNA by a multiplex PCR assay. The amplified TCR beta libraries were sequenced on the Illumina HiSeq System as 87-base-pair reads. Regarding the original processing steps: A later analysis counted approximately 76 million unique TCR beta chains across the 700 or so repertoires, and around 9.9 million of these chains were shared by at least two donors. To remove PCR and sequencing errors, raw reads were error-corrected and collapsed into unique sequences using a nearest-neighbor algorithm that merged closely related sequences. To assign V, D and J gene segments, CDR3 sequences were aligned to IMGT reference sequences. For a sequence to be retained, a match of at least six nucleotides to both a V gene segment and a J gene segment was required. Rearrangements were classified as productive when the CDR3 lacked stop codons and remained in frame with V and J, and all other rearrangements were classified as non-productive. Following IMGT convention, CDR3 was defined as the stretch from the second conserved V-encoded cysteine to the conserved J-encoded phenylalanine. The earlier analysis of about 500 of the donors excluded sequences that lacked an unambiguous match to a single V gene segment. An earlier analysis of approximately 590 of the donors classified V segments as functional when productive rearrangements were above 56.7% and as segregating when the standard deviation between donors was above 5%. A statistical classification framework was built for diagnosing cytomegalovirus status from the catalog of TCR beta chain sequences. In a later analysis, V and J genes were assigned by comparing TCR nucleotide sequences against IMGT/GENE-DB human TR gene sequences. In a later analysis, CDR3 sequences and most-parsimonious VDJ recombination scenarios were assigned using the TCRdist pipeline. A later analysis defined each TCR beta chain by its CDR3 amino acid sequence plus V-gene family, and excluded reads lacking a unique V-gene family. To address suspected cross-contamination and a sequencing artifact, a later analysis removed under 600 highly shared, low-generation-probability nucleotide sequences. A later analysis calculated a clonal expansion index for each public chain from normalized within-repertoire ranks of inferred template counts. Generation probabilities in a later analysis came from a VDJ recombination model fitted to out-of-frame rearrangements, and those results were checked against IGoR. In a later analysis, TCR-TCR, TCR-HLA and TCR-CMV co-occurrence was scored with hypergeometric tests, and a repertoire-size bias correction was applied to TCR pairs. False discovery rates were estimated in a later analysis by permuting HLA or CMV assignments 20 times. A later analysis grouped co-occurring TCRs with DBSCAN, adding TCRdist sequence similarity when clustering within HLA-allele-positive subsets. For co-occurrence clustering, repertoires with fewer than 30,000 or more than 120,000 public chains were excluded, along with about five repertoires with anomalous nucleotide sharing. As stored in TCRdb, this immuneACCESS dataset retains in-frame rearrangements with V and J assigned. A fraction of the clones does not appear; measured against another copy, unresolved V genes explain less than half of the discrepancy, and the remainder lacks a known reason. V, J and clone size are those of that table, while D and trimming were read from the DNA. The sample table records 80,000 to 100,000 clones; approximately 74% of these occur just once. The ten largest clonotypes hold 20% to 25% of the sample.

The V and J segments used are TRBV5-4 and TRBJ2-4, and TRBD2 aligns with 14 junction nucleotides. Sequencing was done on a sample of PBMCs. This receptor was taken from a man aged 25 to 40 in good health and CMV-seropositive. CDR3 sequence: CASSTRLAGGQNIQYF. Here is the DNA: TGTGCCAGCAGCACCCGACTAGCGGGGGGGCAAAACATTCAGTACTTC.